This TCR beta chain was captured by sequencing in a study of blood T cell repertoires in COVID-19. About the study: Spain, Italy and the United States supplied samples that represented acute and convalescent COVID-19. T cells, B-cell-depleted T cells, or PBMCs supplied cDNA or gDNA.

Authors' analysis steps: Nucleated cell number was recorded as an estimate derived from reference gene primer amplification. Using immunoSEQ multiplex PCR, the repertoire was profiled, and TCRdb retains in-frame clones only, with some absent. V, J and clone size are those of that table, while D and trimming were read from the DNA. The table records roughly 160,000 clones, 79% of them present only once. The CDR3 spans 15 residues. The ends lost 1 base at V and 0 bases at J; junction bases unmatched: 2. From germline, CDR1 is SGHRS and CDR2 YFSETQ. One Seattle source followed patients from active infection through their disease course. With regard to this clone: At the DNA level, this CDR3 is encoded by other sequences in the same sample as well.

Sequencing was performed on peripheral blood. This TCR came from a woman aged 55-70 years with COVID-19, enrolled during active disease. The chain has TRBV5-1 and TRBJ2-3; 7 bases agree with TRBD1. CDR3 coding DNA: TGCGCCAGCAGCTTGCAGGACAGGAGCACAGATACGCAGTATTTT. Protein product: CASSLQDRSTDTQYF.